This T cell receptor (beta chain) was identified during a study of blood T cell repertoires in COVID-19. Study in general: The United States, Italy and Spain supplied acute and convalescent COVID-19 samples.

Germline V CDR1 and CDR2: LGHNA, YNFKEQ. V was clipped by 4 bases and J by 8 bases; unmatched bases: 9. CDR3 size: 15 residues. All enrollees were roughly 18 to 95 years old and from about 24 US areas. Assignment of participants to cohorts was predicated upon participant-reported clinical history. Using immunoSEQ multiplex PCR, the repertoire was profiled, and TCRdb retains in-frame clones only, with some absent. The table records some 230,000 clones, about 80% of them present only once. This receptor was identified in a woman in her thirties or forties with acute COVID-19. The sample comprised PBMCs or T cells enriched from blood (not recorded which). J is TRBJ1-2 and V is TRBV4-2; 11 positions agree with TRBD1. CDR3: CASSPDGQGARGYTF. DNA of the CDR3: TGTGCCAGCAGCCCCGATGGACAGGGGGCGAGAGGCTACACCTTC.